Given below is one T cell receptor (beta chain) in context. Its cognate antigen is unknown. Sequencing was performed with immunoSEQ multiplex PCR; in TCRdb, only in-frame clones are kept and a portion is missing. This table has about 120,000 clones, approximately 89% appearing once. The CDR3 consists of 14 residues. Germline V gene sequence: CDR1 MNHEY, CDR2 SMNVEV (reference sequence). Trimming removed 2 bases at V and 0 bases at J, with 8 bases between. These data originate in a study of T cell responses to AZD1222 COVID-19 vaccine. Regarding the study as a whole: Dominant CD4 TCR responses targeted spike regions 160-218 and 743-854. Seropositive AZD1222 recipients at baseline numbered only six or seven.

The source of this sequence is an adult in good health. The rearrangement links TRBV27 to TRBJ2-7, with D perhaps TRBD2 (5 bases). Sequencing was performed on peripheral blood, taken on day 0 of AZD1222 vaccination. CDR3 sequence reads: CASSLIGGSYEQYF. The CDR3, as DNA: TGTGCCAGCAGTTTAATCGGAGGCTCCTACGAGCAGTACTTC.